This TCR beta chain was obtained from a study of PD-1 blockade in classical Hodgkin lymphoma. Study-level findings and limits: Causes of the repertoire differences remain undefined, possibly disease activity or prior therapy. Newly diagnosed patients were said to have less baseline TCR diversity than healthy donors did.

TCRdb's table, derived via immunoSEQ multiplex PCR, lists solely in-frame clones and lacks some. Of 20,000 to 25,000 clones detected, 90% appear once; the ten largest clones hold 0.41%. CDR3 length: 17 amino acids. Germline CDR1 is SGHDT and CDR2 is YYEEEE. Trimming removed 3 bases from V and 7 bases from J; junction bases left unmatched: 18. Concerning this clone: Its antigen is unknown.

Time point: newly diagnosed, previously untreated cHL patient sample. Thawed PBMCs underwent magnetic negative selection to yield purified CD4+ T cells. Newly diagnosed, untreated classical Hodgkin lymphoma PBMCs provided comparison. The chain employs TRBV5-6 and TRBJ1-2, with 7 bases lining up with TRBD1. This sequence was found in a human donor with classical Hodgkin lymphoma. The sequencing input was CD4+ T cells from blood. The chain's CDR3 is CASSSLEGAFSMGGYTF. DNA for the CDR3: TGTGCCAGCAGCTCCCTCGAGGGGGCGTTTTCAATGGGTGGCTACACCTTC.